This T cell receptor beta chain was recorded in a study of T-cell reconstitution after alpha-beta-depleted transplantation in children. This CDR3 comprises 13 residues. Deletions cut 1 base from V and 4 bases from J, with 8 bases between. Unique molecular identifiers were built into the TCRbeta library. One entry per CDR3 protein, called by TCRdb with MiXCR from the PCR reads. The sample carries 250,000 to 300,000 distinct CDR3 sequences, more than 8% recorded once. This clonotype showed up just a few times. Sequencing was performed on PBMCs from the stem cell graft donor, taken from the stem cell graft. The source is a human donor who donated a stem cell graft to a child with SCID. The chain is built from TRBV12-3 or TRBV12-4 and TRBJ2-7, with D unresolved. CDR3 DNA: TGTGCCAGCAGTTTAGAGGGCCTTTACGAGCAGTACTTC. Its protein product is CASSLEGLYEQYF.